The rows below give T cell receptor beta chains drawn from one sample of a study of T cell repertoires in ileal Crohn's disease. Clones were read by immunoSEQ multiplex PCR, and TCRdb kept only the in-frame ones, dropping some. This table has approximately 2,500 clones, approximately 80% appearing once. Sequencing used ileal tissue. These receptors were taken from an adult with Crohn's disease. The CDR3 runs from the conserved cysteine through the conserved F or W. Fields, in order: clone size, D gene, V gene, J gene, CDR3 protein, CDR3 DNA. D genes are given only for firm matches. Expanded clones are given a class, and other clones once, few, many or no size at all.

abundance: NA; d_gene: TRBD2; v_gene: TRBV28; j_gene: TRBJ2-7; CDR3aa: CAVRTSGITYEQYF; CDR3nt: TGTGCCGTTAGGACTAGCGGGATTACCTACGAGCAGTACTTC
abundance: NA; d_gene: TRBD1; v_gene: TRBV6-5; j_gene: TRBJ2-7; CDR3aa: CASSSPGQGGYEQCF; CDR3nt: TGTGCCAGCAGTTCCCCGGGACAGGGAGGCTACGAGCAGTGCTTC
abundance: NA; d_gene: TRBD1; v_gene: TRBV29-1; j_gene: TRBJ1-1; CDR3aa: CSVADRANTEAFF; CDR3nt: TGCAGCGTCGCTGACAGGGCGAACACTGAAGCTTTCTTT
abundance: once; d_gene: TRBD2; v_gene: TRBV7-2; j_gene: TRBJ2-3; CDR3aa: CASSFAGGSADTQYF; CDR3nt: TGTGCCAGCAGCTTTGCGGGAGGGAGCGCAGATACGCAGTATTTT
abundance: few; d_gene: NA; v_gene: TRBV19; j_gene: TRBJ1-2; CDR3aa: CASSIPSRVGGYTF; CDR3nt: TGTGCCAGTAGTATACCATCCAGGGTAGGGGGCTACACCTTC
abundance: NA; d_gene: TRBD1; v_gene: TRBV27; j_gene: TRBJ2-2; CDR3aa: CASSSGQLTGELFF; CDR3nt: TGTGCCAGCAGTTCGGGACAGCTCACCGGGGAGCTGTTTTTT
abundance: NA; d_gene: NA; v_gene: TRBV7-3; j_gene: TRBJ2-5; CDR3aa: CASSPGNQETQYF; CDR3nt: TGTGCCAGCAGCCCAGGGAACCAAGAGACCCAGTACTTC
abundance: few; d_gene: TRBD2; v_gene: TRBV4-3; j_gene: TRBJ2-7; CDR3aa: CASSQDSRGRANYEQYF; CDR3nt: TGCGCCAGCAGCCAAGATTCCCGCGGGAGGGCCAACTACGAGCAGTACTTC
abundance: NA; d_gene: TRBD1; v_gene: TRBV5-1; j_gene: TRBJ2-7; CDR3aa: CASSFSQGMGAYEQYF; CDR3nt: TGCGCCAGCAGCTTCTCACAGGGGATGGGAGCCTACGAGCAGTACTTC
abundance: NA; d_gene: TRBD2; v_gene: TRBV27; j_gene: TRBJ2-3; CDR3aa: CASKLGGGAADTQYF; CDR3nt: TGTGCCAGCAAACTCGGCGGGGGGGCGGCAGATACGCAGTATTTT
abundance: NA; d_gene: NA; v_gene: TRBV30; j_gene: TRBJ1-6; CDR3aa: CAWGSNSPLHF; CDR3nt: TGTGCCTGGGGGAGCAATTCACCCCTCCACTTT
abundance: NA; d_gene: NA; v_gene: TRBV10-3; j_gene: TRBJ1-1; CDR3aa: CAISDRGGNTEAFF; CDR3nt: TGTGCCATCAGTGACCGAGGGGGGAACACTGAAGCTTTCTTT
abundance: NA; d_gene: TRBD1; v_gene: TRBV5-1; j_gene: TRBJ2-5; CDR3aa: CASSLAGTGGAWAQYF; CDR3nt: TGCGCCAGCAGCTTGGCCGGGACAGGCGGGGCATGGGCCCAGTACTTC
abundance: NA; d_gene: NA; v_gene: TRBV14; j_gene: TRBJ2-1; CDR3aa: CASSHTLSRGYGNEQFF; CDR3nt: TGTGCCAGCAGCCACACCCTTTCGAGAGGGTATGGCAATGAGCAGTTCTTC
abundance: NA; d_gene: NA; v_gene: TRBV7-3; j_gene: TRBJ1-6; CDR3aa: CASSIIHQVSPLHF; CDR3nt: TGTGCCAGCAGTATAATACATCAAGTTTCACCCCTCCACTTT
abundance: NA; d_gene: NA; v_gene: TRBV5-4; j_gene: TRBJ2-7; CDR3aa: CASSLWQRAAYEQYF; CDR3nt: TGTGCCAGCAGCTTGTGGCAGCGGGCCGCCTACGAGCAGTACTTC
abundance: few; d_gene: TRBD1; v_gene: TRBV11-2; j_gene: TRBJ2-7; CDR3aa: CASSMGQGPYEQYF; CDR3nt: TGTGCCAGCAGCATGGGACAGGGCCCCTACGAGCAGTACTTC
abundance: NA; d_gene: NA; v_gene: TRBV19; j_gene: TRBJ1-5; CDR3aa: CASSGQNDYSNQPQHF; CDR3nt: TGTGCCAGTAGCGGACAGAACGACTATAGCAATCAGCCCCAGCATTTT
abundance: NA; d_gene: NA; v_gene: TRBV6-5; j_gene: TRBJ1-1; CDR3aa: CASSPGRTEAFF; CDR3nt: TGTGCCAGCAGTCCGGGGAGAACTGAAGCTTTCTTT
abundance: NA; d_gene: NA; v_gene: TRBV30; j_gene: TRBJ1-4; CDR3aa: CAWSANPVREKLFF; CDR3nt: TGTGCCTGGAGTGCTAATCCGGTACGCGAAAAACTGTTTTTT
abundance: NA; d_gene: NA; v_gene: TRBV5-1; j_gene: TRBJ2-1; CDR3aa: CASSFLAQAYNEQFF; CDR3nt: TGCGCCAGCAGCTTTCTAGCGCAAGCGTACAATGAGCAGTTCTTC
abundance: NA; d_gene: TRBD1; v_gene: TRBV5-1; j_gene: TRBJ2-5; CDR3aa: CASSPGTAQGTQYF; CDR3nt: TGCGCCAGCAGCCCGGGGACAGCCCAAGGGACCCAGTACTTC
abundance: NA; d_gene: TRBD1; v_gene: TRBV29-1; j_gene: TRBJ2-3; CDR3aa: CSVIPGQPTQNPQYF; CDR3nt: TGCAGCGTTATCCCGGGACAGCCGACTCAGAATCCGCAGTATTTT